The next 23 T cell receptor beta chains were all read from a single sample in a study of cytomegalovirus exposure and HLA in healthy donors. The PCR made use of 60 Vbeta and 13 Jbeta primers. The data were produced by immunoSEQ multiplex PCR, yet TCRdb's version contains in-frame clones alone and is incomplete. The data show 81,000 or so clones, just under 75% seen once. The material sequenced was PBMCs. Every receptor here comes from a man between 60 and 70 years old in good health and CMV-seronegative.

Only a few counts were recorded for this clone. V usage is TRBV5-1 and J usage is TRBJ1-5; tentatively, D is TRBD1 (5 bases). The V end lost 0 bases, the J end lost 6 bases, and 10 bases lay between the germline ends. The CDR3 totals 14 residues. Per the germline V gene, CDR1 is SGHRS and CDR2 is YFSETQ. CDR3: CASSLGGTSQPQHF. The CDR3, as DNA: TGCGCCAGCAGCTTGGGGGGCACGTCTCAGCCCCAGCATTTT.

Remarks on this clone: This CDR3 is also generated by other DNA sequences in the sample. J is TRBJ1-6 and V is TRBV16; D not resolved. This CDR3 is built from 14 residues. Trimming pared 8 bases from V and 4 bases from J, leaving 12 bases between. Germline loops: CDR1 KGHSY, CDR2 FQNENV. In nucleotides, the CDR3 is TGTGCCAGCTGCCGGAGTACGTATAATTCACCCCTCCACTTT. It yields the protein CASCRSTYNSPLHF.

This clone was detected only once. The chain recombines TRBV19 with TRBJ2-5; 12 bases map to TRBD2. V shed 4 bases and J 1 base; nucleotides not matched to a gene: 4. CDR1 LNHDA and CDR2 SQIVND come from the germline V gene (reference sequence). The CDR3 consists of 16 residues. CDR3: CASSKTSGGRQETQYF. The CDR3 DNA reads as TGTGCCAGTAGTAAGACTAGCGGGGGACGCCAAGAGACCCAGTACTTC.

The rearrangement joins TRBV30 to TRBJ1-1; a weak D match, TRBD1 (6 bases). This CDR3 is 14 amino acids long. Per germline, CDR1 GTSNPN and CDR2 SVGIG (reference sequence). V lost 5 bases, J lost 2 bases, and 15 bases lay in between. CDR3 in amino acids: CAWGTGTSNTEAFF. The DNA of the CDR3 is TGTGCCTGGGGAACCGGGACATCAAACACTGAAGCTTTCTTT.

The CDR3 DNA reads as TGTGCCAGCAGCTTGTTGATAGGGGGCGAATCACCCCTCCACTTT. As protein: CASSLLIGGESPLHF. This chain connects TRBV5-6 to TRBJ1-6, with TRBD1 identical over 7 bases. V was clipped by 1 base and J by 10 bases; unmatched bases: 8. CDR3 length: 15 residues. Germline CDR1 SGHDT, CDR2 YYEEEE. The variable domain in full, with the rest retrieved from reference TRBV5-6 and TRBJ1-6, is DAGVTQSPTHLIKTRGQQVTLRCSPKSGHDTVSWYQQALGQGPQFIFQYYEEEERQRGNFPDRFSGHQFPNYSSELNVNALLLGDSALYLCASSLLIGGESPLHFGNGTRLTVT.

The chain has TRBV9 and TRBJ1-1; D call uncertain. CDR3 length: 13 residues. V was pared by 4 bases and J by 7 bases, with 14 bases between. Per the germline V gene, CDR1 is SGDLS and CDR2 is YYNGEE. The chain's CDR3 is CASSITSGGEAFF. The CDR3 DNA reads TGTGCCAGCAGCATTACGTCGGGAGGTGAAGCTTTCTTT.

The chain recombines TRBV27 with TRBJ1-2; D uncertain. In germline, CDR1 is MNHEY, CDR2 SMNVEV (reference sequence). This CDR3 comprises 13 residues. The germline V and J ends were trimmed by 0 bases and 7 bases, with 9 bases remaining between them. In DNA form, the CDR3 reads TGTGCCAGCAGTTTATCGGCGACTGGTGGCTACACCTTC. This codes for CASSLSATGGYTF.

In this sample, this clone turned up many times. Written as DNA, the CDR3 is TGTGCCAGCAGCGTCCGGGACAGGGGCCCTTATGGCTACACCTTC. Its protein product is CASSVRDRGPYGYTF. The rearrangement uses TRBV21-1 and TRBJ1-2; the table's D gene call, TRBD1, was not cross checked with the DNA. TRBV21-1 is tagged as a pseudogene. This CDR3 spans 15 amino acids.

DNA for the CDR3: TGCGCCAGCAGAGAGGACAGGGTGCCCGATACGCAGTATTTT. It is translated as CASREDRVPDTQYF. The chain is built from TRBV4-1 and TRBJ2-3; TRBD1 matches 8 bases. J gave up 6 bases and V 6 bases, and 8 bases lay outside the gene matches. The CDR3 runs 14 residues. Germline V gene data show CDR1 as MGHRA and CDR2 as YSYEKL.

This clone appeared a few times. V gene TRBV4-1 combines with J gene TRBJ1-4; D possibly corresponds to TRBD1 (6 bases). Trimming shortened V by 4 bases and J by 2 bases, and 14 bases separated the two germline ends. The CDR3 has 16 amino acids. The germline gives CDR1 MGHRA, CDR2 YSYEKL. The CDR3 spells CASSLTGSATNEKLFF. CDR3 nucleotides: TGCGCCAGCAGCCTTACAGGGAGCGCCACTAATGAAAAACTGTTTTTT.

The CDR3 bases are TGTGCCAGCTCACCCGGTAGTCAGCCCCAGCATTTT. Translated: CASSPGSQPQHF. The chain uses TRBV18 and TRBJ1-5; D is uncertain. CDR3 length: 12 amino acids. CDR1 and CDR2 from the germline V gene are KGHSH and LQKENI. V shed 3 bases and J shed 6 bases, with 6 bases lying between them.

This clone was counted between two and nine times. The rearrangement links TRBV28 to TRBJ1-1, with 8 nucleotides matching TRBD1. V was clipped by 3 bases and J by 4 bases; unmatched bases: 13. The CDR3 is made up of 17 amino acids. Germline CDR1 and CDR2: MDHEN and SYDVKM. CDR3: CASSFYGQGKGSTEAFF. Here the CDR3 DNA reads TGTGCCAGCAGTTTCTACGGACAGGGAAAGGGATCCACTGAAGCTTTCTTT. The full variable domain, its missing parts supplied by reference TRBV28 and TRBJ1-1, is DVKVTQSSRYLVKRTGEKVFLECVQDMDHENMFWYRQDPGLGLRLIYFSYDVKMKEKGDIPEGYSVSREKKERFSLILESASTNQTSMYLCASSFYGQGKGSTEAFFGQGTRLTVV.

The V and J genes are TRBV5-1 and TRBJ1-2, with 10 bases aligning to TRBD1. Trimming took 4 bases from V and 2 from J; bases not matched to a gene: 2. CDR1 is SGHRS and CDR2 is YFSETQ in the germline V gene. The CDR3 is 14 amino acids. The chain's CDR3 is CASSPDRGNYGYTF. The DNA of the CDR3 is TGCGCCAGCAGCCCGGACAGGGGGAACTATGGCTACACCTTC.

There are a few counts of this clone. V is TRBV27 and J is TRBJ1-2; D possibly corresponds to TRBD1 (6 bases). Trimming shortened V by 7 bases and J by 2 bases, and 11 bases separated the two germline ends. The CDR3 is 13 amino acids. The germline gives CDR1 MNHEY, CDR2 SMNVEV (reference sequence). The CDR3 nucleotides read TGTGCCAGCACGGGTCAGGGGAACTATGGCTACACCTTC. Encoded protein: CASTGQGNYGYTF.

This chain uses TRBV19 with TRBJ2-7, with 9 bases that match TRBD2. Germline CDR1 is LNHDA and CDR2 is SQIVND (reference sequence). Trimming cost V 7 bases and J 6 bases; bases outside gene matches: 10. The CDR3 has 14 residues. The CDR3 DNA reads TGTGCCAGTATGAGCGGGGGGCCTGGCCCCGAGCAGTACTTC. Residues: CASMSGGPGPEQYF.

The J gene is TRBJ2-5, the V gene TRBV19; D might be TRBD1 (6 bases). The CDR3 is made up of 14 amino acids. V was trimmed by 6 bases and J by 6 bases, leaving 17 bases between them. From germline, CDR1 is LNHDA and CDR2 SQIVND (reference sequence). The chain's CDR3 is CASSLQGNRKTQYF. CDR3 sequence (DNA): TGTGCCAGTAGCCTCCAGGGGAATCGAAAGACCCAGTACTTC.

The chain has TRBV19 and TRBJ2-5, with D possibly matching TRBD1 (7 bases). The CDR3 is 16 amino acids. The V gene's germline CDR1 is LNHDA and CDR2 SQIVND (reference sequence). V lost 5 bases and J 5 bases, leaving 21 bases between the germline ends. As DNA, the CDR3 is TGTGCCAGTAGTCCCCGACAGGGAGGAGTGTGGGAGACCCAGTACTTC. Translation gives CASSPRQGGVWETQYF.

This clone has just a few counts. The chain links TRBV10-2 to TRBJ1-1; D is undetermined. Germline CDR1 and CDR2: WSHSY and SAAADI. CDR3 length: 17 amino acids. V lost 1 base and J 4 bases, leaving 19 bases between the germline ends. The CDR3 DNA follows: TGCGCCAGCAGTGAGTGGGTAGCTCCGGGATCCGGCACTGAAGCTTTCTTT. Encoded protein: CASSEWVAPGSGTEAFF.

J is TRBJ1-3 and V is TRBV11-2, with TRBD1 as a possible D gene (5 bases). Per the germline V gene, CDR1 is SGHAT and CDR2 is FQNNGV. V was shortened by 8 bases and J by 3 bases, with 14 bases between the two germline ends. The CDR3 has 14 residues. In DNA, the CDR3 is TGTGCCAGCCGTCAAGCGGGGGGTGGAAACACCATATATTTT. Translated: CASRQAGGGNTIYF.

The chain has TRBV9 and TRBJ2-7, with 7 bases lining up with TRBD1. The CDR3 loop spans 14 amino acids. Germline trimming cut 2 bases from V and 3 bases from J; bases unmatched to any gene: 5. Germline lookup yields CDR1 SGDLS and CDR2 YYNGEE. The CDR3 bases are TGTGCCAGCAGCGTCGGGACAGTTGACTACGAGCAGTACTTC. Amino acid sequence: CASSVGTVDYEQYF.

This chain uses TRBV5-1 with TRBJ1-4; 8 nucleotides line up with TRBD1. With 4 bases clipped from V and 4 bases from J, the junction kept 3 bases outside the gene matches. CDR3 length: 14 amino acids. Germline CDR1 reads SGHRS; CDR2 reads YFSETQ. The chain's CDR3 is CASSPGQGNEKLFF. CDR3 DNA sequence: TGCGCCAGCAGCCCCGGACAGGGTAATGAAAAACTGTTTTTT.

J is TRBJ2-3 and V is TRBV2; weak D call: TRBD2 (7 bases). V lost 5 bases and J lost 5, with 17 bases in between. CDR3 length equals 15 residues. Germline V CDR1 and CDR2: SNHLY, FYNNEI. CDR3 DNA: TGTGCCAGCAGTCTTTTTGGGGGGGCCGGAGATACGCAGTATTTT. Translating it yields CASSLFGGAGDTQYF.

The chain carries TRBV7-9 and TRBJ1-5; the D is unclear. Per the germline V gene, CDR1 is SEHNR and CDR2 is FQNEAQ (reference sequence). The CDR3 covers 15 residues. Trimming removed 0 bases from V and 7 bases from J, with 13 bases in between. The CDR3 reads CASSLAAGLNQPQHF. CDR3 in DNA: TGTGCCAGCAGCTTAGCGGCGGGTCTGAACCAGCCCCAGCATTTT.